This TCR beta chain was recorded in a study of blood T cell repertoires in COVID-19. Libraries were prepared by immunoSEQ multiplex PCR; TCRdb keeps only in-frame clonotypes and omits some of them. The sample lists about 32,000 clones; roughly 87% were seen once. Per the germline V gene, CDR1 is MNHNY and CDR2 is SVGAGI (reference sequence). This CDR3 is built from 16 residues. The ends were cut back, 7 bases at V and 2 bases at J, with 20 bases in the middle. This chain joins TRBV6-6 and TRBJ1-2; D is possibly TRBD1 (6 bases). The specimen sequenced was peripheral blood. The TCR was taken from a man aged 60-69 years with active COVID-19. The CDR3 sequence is CASNSKPGQTNYGYTF. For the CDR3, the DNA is TGTGCCAGCAACTCGAAACCTGGACAGACAAACTATGGCTACACCTTC.